This T cell receptor beta chain was identified during a study of blood T cell repertoires in COVID-19. Study-wide context: There were acute and convalescent COVID-19 samples, and they came from the United States, Italy and Spain. PBMCs, B-cell-depleted T cells, or T cells were the source of the cDNA or gDNA that made up the material.

CDR1 and CDR2 (germline): SGHTA, FQGNSA. After removal of 4 bases from V and 0 bases from J, the junction contained 5 bases not matched to a gene. The CDR3 covers 17 residues. Study processing details: Reference gene primer amplification gave nucleated cell count estimates. Using immunoSEQ multiplex PCR, the repertoire was profiled, and TCRdb retains in-frame clones only, with some absent. Clone size and the V and J calls come from that table; the DNA yielded D and trimming. The sample contains some 140,000 clones, roughly 89% of which appear only once. Sequenced sample: peripheral blood. This receptor was obtained from a man over 45 with active or convalescent COVID-19. The chain employs TRBV7-2 and TRBJ2-3; 12 nucleotides line up with TRBD2. The CDR3 protein is CASSSRTSGVSTDTQYF. DNA for the CDR3: TGTGCCAGCAGCTCCCGGACTAGCGGGGTTAGCACAGATACGCAGTATTTT.